Listed below are T cell receptor beta chains from one sample, sequenced in a study of blood T cell repertoires in COVID-19. TCRdb's table, derived via immunoSEQ multiplex PCR, lists solely in-frame clones and lacks some. The table records about 15,000 clones, 70% to 90% of them present only once. Sequenced material: peripheral blood. The receptor set was obtained from a woman aged 70-85 years in a cohort sampled during active or convalescent COVID-19. The CDR3 runs from the conserved cysteine through the conserved F or W. D genes are given only for firm matches. The size entry is marked missing in some rows and otherwise reads once, few, many or a size class.

>-|-|TRBV28|TRBJ1-5
CASIWGRQGYQPQHF
TGTGCCAGCATCTGGGGGCGCCAGGGGTATCAGCCCCAGCATTTT
>-|-|TRBV2|TRBJ2-7
CASSVVGRPYEQYF
TGTGCCAGCAGTGTCGTGGGCCGGCCCTACGAGCAGTACTTC
>-|once|TRBV5-4|TRBJ1-2
CASSSGQSGKHGYTF
TGTGCCAGCAGTTCAGGGCAGAGTGGGAAACATGGCTACACCTTC
>-|-|TRBV5-1|TRBJ1-5
CASSMTGTSNQPQHF
TGCGCCAGCAGCATGACAGGTACTAGCAATCAGCCCCAGCATTTT
>-|-|TRBV9|TRBJ2-2
CASSVVGTQNTGELFF
TGTGCCAGCAGCGTAGTCGGGACTCAGAACACCGGGGAGCTGTTTTTT
>-|-|TRBV7-2|TRBJ2-1
CASSLLGGGGLGGNEQFF
TGTGCCAGCAGCCTCCTGGGAGGGGGAGGGCTTGGAGGTAATGAGCAGTTCTTC
>-|-|TRBV14|TRBJ1-2
CASSQVPGEGYGYTF
TGTGCCAGCAGCCAAGTGCCAGGGGAGGGCTATGGCTACACCTTC
>TRBD2|-|TRBV3-1/TRBV3-2|TRBJ2-7
CASSKRGAYEQYF
TGTGCCAGCAGCAAGCGGGGGGCCTACGAGCAGTACTTC
>TRBD2|-|TRBV3-1/TRBV3-2|TRBJ2-7
CASSQSFLAGSPGYEQYF
TGTGCCAGCAGCCAATCCTTCCTAGCGGGATCCCCAGGGTACGAGCAGTACTTC
>-|-|TRBV5-3|TRBJ2-5
CARSLAGGKTQYF
TGTGCCAGAAGCTTGGCAGGGGGGAAGACCCAGTACTTC
>-|-|TRBV28|TRBJ2-2
CASKELAANTGELFF
TGTGCCAGCAAGGAGTTAGCGGCGAACACCGGGGAGCTGTTTTTT
>-|-|TRBV9|TRBJ1-2
CASSVAAGDYGYTF
TGTGCCAGCAGCGTAGCTGCAGGGGACTATGGCTACACCTTC
>TRBD2|-|TRBV24-1|TRBJ2-1
CATSDDLAGGEQFF
TGTGCCACCAGTGATGATCTAGCGGGGGGAGAGCAGTTCTTC
>TRBD2|-|TRBV7-2|TRBJ2-1
CASRRTSGQDEQFF
TGTGCCAGCAGGAGGACTAGCGGGCAGGATGAGCAGTTCTTC
>TRBD1|-|TRBV24-1|TRBJ1-2
CATSDPGQAEGYTF
TGTGCCACCAGTGATCCTGGACAGGCCGAAGGCTACACCTTC
>-|-|TRBV11-2|TRBJ2-3
CASSRTGPRGDTQYF
TGTGCCAGCAGCCGAACGGGCCCCAGGGGAGATACGCAGTATTTT
>TRBD1|-|TRBV28|TRBJ1-4
CASRRDRVREKLFF
TGTGCCAGCAGGCGGGACAGGGTTCGCGAAAAACTGTTTTTT
>TRBD1|-|TRBV4-1|TRBJ2-3
CASRQGAATDTQYF
TGCGCCAGCAGACAGGGGGCTGCCACAGATACGCAGTATTTT
>-|-|TRBV30|TRBJ1-2
CAWSRDRPKGYTF
TGTGCCTGGAGTCGAGACAGGCCGAAAGGCTACACCTTC
>-|few|TRBV27|TRBJ2-3
CASSLGWTDTQYF
TGTGCCAGCAGTTTAGGCTGGACAGATACGCAGTATTTT
>-|-|TRBV6-6|TRBJ1-1
CASSYSMNTEAFF
TGTGCCAGCAGTTACTCTATGAACACTGAAGCTTTCTTT
>-|-|TRBV19|TRBJ1-5
CASSMVTGGRQPQHF
TGTGCCAGTAGTATGGTGACAGGTGGTAGGCAGCCCCAGCATTTT
>-|-|TRBV7-9|TRBJ1-1
CASSSEQGMNTEAFF
TGTGCCAGCAGCTCAGAACAGGGCATGAACACTGAAGCTTTCTTT
>-|once|TRBV5-1|TRBJ2-7
CASSLQANYEQYF
TGCGCCAGCAGCTTACAGGCGAACTACGAGCAGTACTTC
>-|-|TRBV5-4|TRBJ1-2
CASSNRGDYGYTF
TGTGCCAGCAGTAACCGGGGGGACTATGGCTACACCTTC
>-|-|TRBV5-1|TRBJ2-5
CASSLLGGVGETQYF
TGCGCCAGCAGCTTGTTAGGGGGTGTAGGAGAGACCCAGTACTTC